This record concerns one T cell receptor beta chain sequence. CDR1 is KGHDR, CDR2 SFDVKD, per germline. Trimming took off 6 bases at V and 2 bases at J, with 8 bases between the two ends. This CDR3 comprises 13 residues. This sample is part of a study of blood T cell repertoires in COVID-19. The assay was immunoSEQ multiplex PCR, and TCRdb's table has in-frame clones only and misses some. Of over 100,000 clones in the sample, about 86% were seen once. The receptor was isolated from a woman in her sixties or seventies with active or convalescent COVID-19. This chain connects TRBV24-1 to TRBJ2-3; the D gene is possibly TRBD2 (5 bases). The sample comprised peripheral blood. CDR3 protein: CATSRETTDTQYF. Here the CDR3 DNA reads TGTGCCACCAGTAGGGAGACCACAGATACGCAGTATTTT.